The T cell receptor (beta chain) described here comes from a study of blood T cell repertoires in COVID-19 (dated by TCRdb to the early 2020s). As for the study more broadly: Samples covering the acute and convalescent phases of COVID-19 were provided by collaborators in the United States, Italy and Spain. The samples were drawn from two sources: the first 160 participants of the ongoing ImmuneRACE study, and approximately 1,300 subjects contributed by 6 global collaborators. Where available, HLA class I and class II types were taken from metadata supplied by the sample provider and were not determined by assay-based typing. A de-identified subject ID, COVID-19 status, age in years and sex were almost always included in the sample metadata. The prospective study material was composed of cDNA or gDNA derived from T cells, B-cell-depleted T cells, or PBMCs. Deeply sampled blood TCRbeta repertoires from subjects exposed to, actively infected with, or recovered from COVID-19 were included in the dataset. The repertoires were made available in a free public database intended to serve as a resource for research on the immune response to SARS-CoV-2. Results and caveats for the whole study, not just this receptor: Clinical and demographic metadata were provided uncurated, with the amount varying by source and participant.

Points on this clone: It lacks a known antigen. The input lacks base qualities; no much larger clone sits a single base away.

TCRbeta CDR3 regions were amplified from genomic DNA by means of the immunoSEQ Assay, a bias-controlled multiplex PCR. On the authors' methods: The number of nucleated cells in each sample was estimated from the amplification of reference gene primers within the assay. To quantify the absolute abundance of each unique TCRbeta CDR3 rearrangement, sequence reads were collapsed and filtered. For each sample, productive Simpson clonality was calculated by taking the square root of Simpson's diversity index across productive rearrangements. TCRdb mirrors the immuneACCESS table, restricted to in-frame sequences. Some clones are absent from its copies; in checked studies, under half trace to an unresolved V gene, and the reason for the others is unknown. The D gene and trimming were derived from the DNA, and the V and J assignments and clone size from that table. For this sample there are over 350,000 clones; 85% to 90% appear just once. 1.2% of the sample comes from the top ten.

From the germline V gene, CDR1 is SGHTA and CDR2 is FQGNSA. A distance of 21 bases separates the germline ends of V and J, which lose 5 bases and 7 bases respectively. CDR3 length: 17 amino acids, cysteine to phenylalanine. Kept here is only the CDR3 DNA, which spans 51 bases and is read in frame from base 1. In the prospective study, participants were about 18 to 95 years old, resided in 24 geographic areas of the United States, and were enrolled through a virtual design. To assign participants to cohorts, the prospective study relied on clinical history that participants themselves reported in a screening survey and a study questionnaire. Recovered participants in ImmuneRACE Cohort 3 were defined by two consecutive negative NP/OP PCR tests, clearance by a healthcare professional, or resolution of symptoms. Each participant in the prospective study had whole blood, serum and a nasopharyngeal or oropharyngeal swab collected by mobile phlebotomists. Additional blood draws and questionnaires over an approximately 2-month period could optionally be provided by prospective study participants. Before DNA extraction, prospective study blood samples were shipped either frozen or at room temperature.

The specimen sequenced was PBMCs or T cells enriched from blood (not recorded which). The V and J genes are TRBV7-2 and TRBJ1-6; a tentative D call is TRBD1 (5 bases match). This TCR derives from a woman younger than 35 who had recovered from COVID-19. The nucleotides read TGTGCCAGCAGCAAACGGGCCAGGTTTGGGGCGAATTCACCCCTCCACTTT. This encodes CASSKRARFGANSPLHF.